The entry below gives a single T cell receptor beta chain sequence along with its context. What it binds is not known. The sample originates from a study of CD8 T cells in ankylosing spondylitis. TCRdb analysed the 5' RACE reads with MiXCR anew, one entry per CDR3 protein. The sample holds about 360,000 distinct CDR3 sequences, 20% to 25% seen once. Study outcomes and limitations: Clones linked to disease, bearing a CD8+ phenotype, were relatively rare in peripheral blood. In reactive arthritis synovial fluid and blood, some motif variants had been reported before. A motif of 7 to 9 highly homologous TCR beta variants was seen as apparently characteristic of ankylosing spondylitis blood. Reportedly, significant enrichment of disease-linked clones occurred in matched ankylosing spondylitis synovial fluid.

The CDR3 spans 14 residues. V was trimmed by 2 bases and J by 8 bases, leaving 16 bases between them. Germline CDR1 is DFQATT and CDR2 is SNEGSKA (reference sequence). Sample: blood, either unsorted or a sorted T cell fraction (not recorded which). The V and J genes are TRBV20-1 and TRBJ2-1, with D possibly matching TRBD1 (5 bases). This receptor was identified in a male donor with ankylosing spondylitis or in good health (not recorded which). The CDR3 spells CSARYVQVGDEQFF. In DNA, the CDR3 is TGCAGTGCTAGATACGTCCAGGTAGGGGATGAGCAGTTCTTC.